These 32 T cell receptor beta chains originate from one sample sequenced in a study of blood T cell repertoires in COVID-19. Only in-frame clones appear in the TCRdb table, and some are missing; sequencing was by immunoSEQ multiplex PCR. The sample carries about 40,000 clones, approximately 81% recorded once. The sequencing input was peripheral blood. Every receptor here comes from a woman aged 65 to 85 with acute or convalescent COVID-19.

The V gene is TRBV6-5, the J gene TRBJ1-1, with 10 nucleotides matching TRBD1. Germline V lookup: CDR1 MNHEY, CDR2 SVGAGI. The CDR3 has 13 amino acids. The junction had 3 bases not matched to a gene; V was cut back by 8 bases and J by 3 bases. The CDR3 DNA is TGTGCCAGCGTGGGACAGGGGCACACTGAAGCTTTCTTT. Translated, it gives CASVGQGHTEAFF.

The chain has TRBV18 and TRBJ2-2, with TRBD1 matching 10 bases. The CDR3 spans 15 residues. V lost 2 bases to trimming and J lost 6 bases; unmatched junction nucleotides: 3. CDR1 and CDR2 (germline): KGHSH, LQKENI. CDR3 nucleotide sequence: TGTGCCAGCTCACCAACCGGACAGGGGGCCGGGGAGCTGTTTTTT. Its protein is CASSPTGQGAGELFF.

The chain uses TRBV29-1 and TRBJ1-3; D gene ambiguous. Germline assignment: CDR1 SQVTM and CDR2 ANQGSEA. The V and J ends lost 7 bases and 0 bases respectively, with 7 bases between them. CDR3 size: 12 residues. The CDR3 coding sequence is TGCAGCGCAACAGACTCTGGAAACACCATATATTTT. Its translation is CSATDSGNTIYF.

This chain uses TRBV6-5 with TRBJ1-2, with D possibly being TRBD1 (6 bases). The V gene's germline CDR1 is MNHEY and CDR2 SVGAGI. V gave up 2 bases and J gave up 6 bases, with 16 bases separating them. CDR3 length equals 15 residues. The chain's CDR3 is CASSYDLNRVNGYTF. CDR3 sequence (DNA): TGTGCCAGCAGTTACGACCTCAACAGGGTAAATGGCTACACCTTC.

V and J are TRBV7-3 and TRBJ2-1; 9 bases are a match to TRBD1. The germline V gene encodes CDR1 SGHTA and CDR2 FQGTGA. V lost 5 bases and J lost 0; bases outside the gene matches: 8. This CDR3 is built from 17 residues. CDR3 sequence: CASSPTRTGASYNEQFF. For the CDR3, the DNA is TGTGCCAGCAGCCCTACGAGGACAGGGGCCTCCTACAATGAGCAGTTCTTC.

The chain joins TRBV2 to TRBJ2-3, with 7 bases matching TRBD1. V gave up 4 bases and J gave up 2 bases; unmatched junction bases: 3. Germline V gene data show CDR1 as SNHLY and CDR2 as FYNNEI. The CDR3 has 14 amino acids. The CDR3 region is CASSGQGNTDTQYF. The CDR3 DNA reads as TGTGCCAGCAGTGGACAGGGAAACACAGATACGCAGTATTTT. The full variable domain, rest sourced from reference TRBV2 and TRBJ2-3, is EPEVTQTPSHQVTQMGQEVILRCVPISNHLYFYWYRQILGQKVEFLVSFYNNEISEKSEIFDDQFSVERPDGSNFTLKIRSTKLEDSAMYFCASSGQGNTDTQYFGPGTRLTVL.

The rearrangement uses TRBV6-2 or TRBV6-3 and TRBJ2-7; 7 bases are shared with TRBD1. This CDR3 is 14 amino acids long. Per the germline V gene, CDR1 is MNHEY and CDR2 is SVGEGT. V was pared by 6 bases and J by 4 bases, with 9 bases of the junction left unmatched. The CDR3 nucleotides are TGTGCCAGCAGCCTCGAGGGGGCCCGTTACGAGCAGTACTTC. Residues: CASSLEGARYEQYF.

CDR3 nucleotide sequence: TGTGCCAGCTCACCAGGGGCGGATATAGCTGGGCAGTACTTC. This translates into CASSPGADIAGQYF. This chain links TRBV18 with TRBJ2-7, with TRBD1 as a possible D gene (5 bases). V lost 2 bases and J lost 9, with 17 bases in between. CDR3 length: 14 residues. Germline V gene lookup returns CDR1 KGHSH and CDR2 LQKENI.

V gene TRBV9 combines with J gene TRBJ1-1, with D possibly matching TRBD1 (5 bases). The germline CDR1 and CDR2 sequences are SGDLS and YYNGEE. The CDR3 is made up of 14 amino acids. Between the trimmed V and J ends, which lost 3 bases and 0 bases, there was a span of 9 bases. CDR3 nucleotide sequence: TGTGCCAGCAGCGGGAGGGGTCTGAACACTGAAGCTTTCTTT. Translating it yields CASSGRGLNTEAFF.

This rearrangement joins TRBV3-1 (or the pseudogene TRBV3-2) to TRBJ2-7, with 7 bases aligning to TRBD2. V lost 0 bases and J lost 3; bases outside the gene matches: 8. Germline-derived CDR1 and CDR2 are LGHDT and YNNKEL (reference sequence). The CDR3 length is 16 residues. CDR3 in DNA: TGTGCCAGCAGCCAAGATCTCGCTAGCGGCCGCTACGAGCAGTACTTC. Its protein product is CASSQDLASGRYEQYF.

This clone was seen only a few times. An end of the junction does not agree with germline; a read error may underlie this. This chain joins TRBV29-1 and TRBJ2-7; D not certain. CDR3 size: 11 residues. CDR1 is SQVTM, CDR2 ANQGSEA, per germline. The CDR3 loop reads CSVEGGREQYF. CDR3 nucleotide sequence: TGCAGCGTGGAAGGTGGTCGGGAGCAGTACTTC.

This clone was recorded only once. The chain has TRBV6-2 or TRBV6-3 and TRBJ1-4, with TRBD1 identical over 8 bases. Germline CDR1 MNHEY, CDR2 SVGEGT. The CDR3 is 13 amino acids. V lost 6 bases and J lost 8; bases outside the gene matches: 5. This CDR3 reads CASSRGQSEKLFF. The CDR3 nucleotides are TGTGCCAGCAGCAGGGGGCAGAGCGAAAAACTGTTTTTT.

The chain joins TRBV3-1 (or the pseudogene TRBV3-2) to TRBJ1-1, with D unresolved. The CDR3 has 13 amino acids. Germline assignment: CDR1 LGHDT and CDR2 YNNKEL (reference sequence). V lost 5 bases, J lost 11 bases, and 18 bases lay in between. CDR3 amino acids: CASSDLQNRRAFF. For the CDR3, the DNA is TGTGCCAGCAGCGATTTACAGAACCGTCGTGCTTTCTTT.

J is TRBJ2-1 and V is TRBV18; 14 positions agree with TRBD2. This CDR3 spans 17 amino acids. V lost 3 bases and J lost 0; bases outside the gene matches: 1. Germline CDR1 reads KGHSH; CDR2 reads LQKENI. In nucleotides, the CDR3 is TGTGCCAGCTCACCGACTAGCGGGGGGGGCTCCTACAATGAGCAGTTCTTC. Amino acids: CASSPTSGGGSYNEQFF.

The rearrangement uses TRBV12-3 or TRBV12-4 and TRBJ2-1, with D perhaps matching TRBD2 (6 bases). Trimming cost V 7 bases and J 8 bases, with 15 bases left between them. The CDR3 is 13 amino acids. Here the CDR3 reads CASNRRERDEQFF. The CDR3 DNA sequence: TGTGCCAGCAACCGACGGGAGCGAGATGAGCAGTTCTTC.

This clone was seen a few times. V is TRBV19 and J is TRBJ1-4, with D possibly matching TRBD1 (5 bases). Trimming cost V 3 bases and J 4 bases, with 6 bases left between them. Germline lookup yields CDR1 LNHDA and CDR2 SQIVND (reference sequence). The CDR3 length is 13 residues. CDR3 loop: CASSMDINEKLFF. Here the CDR3 DNA reads TGTGCCAGTAGTATGGACATTAATGAAAAACTGTTTTTT.

The V and J genes are TRBV7-9 and TRBJ2-1; 7 bases are a match to TRBD2. CDR3 length: 14 residues. The trim removed 2 bases at V and 7 bases at J, leaving 5 bases unmatched. The V gene's germline CDR1 is SEHNR and CDR2 FQNEAQ (reference sequence). The chain's CDR3 is CASSLKLATNEQFF. The CDR3 DNA sequence: TGTGCCAGCAGCTTAAAACTAGCGACGAATGAGCAGTTCTTC.

This clone came up a few times. The J gene is TRBJ1-1, the V gene TRBV11-2; no clear D. In germline, CDR1 is SGHAT, CDR2 FQNNGV. V lost 2 bases, J lost 1 base, and 5 bases lay in between. The CDR3 has 13 amino acids. The CDR3: CASSLSENTEAFF. DNA of the CDR3: TGTGCCAGCAGCTTATCAGAGAACACTGAAGCTTTCTTT.

This clone was seen only once. V usage is TRBV5-1 and J usage is TRBJ2-2, with a tentative D call TRBD2 (5 bases). The CDR3 spans 15 residues. Between the trimmed V and J ends, which lost 1 base and 5 bases, there was a span of 12 bases. Germline V gives CDR1 SGHRS, CDR2 YFSETQ. In DNA, the CDR3 is TGCGCCAGCAGCTTGATGAGGGTTGGTACCGGGGAGCTGTTTTTT. Protein: CASSLMRVGTGELFF.

This chain connects TRBV29-1 to TRBJ1-1; D remains unclear. V was cut by 1 base and J by 4 bases, with 10 bases left in between. This CDR3 is 13 amino acids long. Germline V gene data show CDR1 as SQVTM and CDR2 as ANQGSEA. CDR3 sequence: CSVEVGESTEAFF. CDR3 nucleotide sequence: TGCAGCGTTGAAGTCGGGGAGAGCACTGAAGCTTTCTTT.

CDR3 sequence (DNA): TGTGCCAGTAGTAGTCGGGTCACTGAAGCTTTCTTT. Its translation is CASSSRVTEAFF. The chain couples TRBV19 to TRBJ1-1; D not certain. Germline CDR1 and CDR2: LNHDA and SQIVND (reference sequence). Trimming shortened V by 4 bases and J by 4 bases, and 7 bases separated the two germline ends. CDR3 length: 12 residues.

This chain uses TRBV12-3 or TRBV12-4 with TRBJ1-1, with D possibly TRBD1 on 5 matching bases. The CDR3 consists of 13 residues. The germline V and J ends were trimmed by 6 bases and 4 bases, with 12 bases remaining between them. The CDR3 is CASRGLDRTEAFF. As DNA, the CDR3 is TGTGCCAGCAGGGGGCTCGATCGCACTGAAGCTTTCTTT.

The count of this clone is one. This chain links TRBV7-6 with TRBJ2-1; TRBD2 agrees at 10 bases. J was trimmed by 10 bases and V by 5 bases; bases with no gene match: 11. This CDR3 has 15 residues. Germline-derived CDR1 and CDR2 are SGHVS and FNYEAQ. This CDR3 is CASSQGRTSGFEQFF. CDR3 DNA: TGTGCCAGCAGCCAGGGGAGGACTAGCGGTTTCGAGCAGTTCTTC.

The J gene is TRBJ2-4, the V gene TRBV2, with a tentative D call TRBD1 (5 bases). The germline V and J ends were trimmed by 6 bases and 8 bases, with 8 bases remaining between them. The germline V gene encodes CDR1 SNHLY and CDR2 FYNNEI. The CDR3 is made up of 11 amino acids. CDR3 loop: CASRGVDIQYF. CDR3 DNA: TGTGCCAGCAGAGGGGTGGACATTCAGTACTTC.

This clone was observed once. The rearrangement uses TRBV19 and TRBJ2-5; TRBD2 is a possible D gene (5 bases). Trimming left V 6 bases short and J 5 bases short, with 13 bases between. CDR3 length equals 13 residues. Germline V gene data show CDR1 as LNHDA and CDR2 as SQIVND (reference sequence). DNA for the CDR3: TGTGCCAGTAGCAACCTTAGAGGGGAGACCCAGTACTTC. This gives the protein CASSNLRGETQYF.

This clone was seen more than once but under ten times. The chain combines TRBV2 with TRBJ2-7; TRBD2 aligns across 7 bases. The CDR3 totals 12 residues. V trimming: 6 bases; J trimming: 6 bases; junction bases outside the gene matches: 5. Germline V gene data show CDR1 as SNHLY and CDR2 as FYNNEI. CDR3 in amino acids: CASRGSGGEQYF. CDR3 coding DNA: TGTGCCAGCAGGGGGTCGGGGGGCGAGCAGTACTTC.

The CDR3 region is CASSFWDRASPLHF. CDR3 DNA: TGTGCCAGCAGTTTCTGGGACAGGGCTTCACCCCTCCACTTT. V usage is TRBV27 and J usage is TRBJ1-6, with 9 bases identical to TRBD1. This CDR3 is built from 14 residues. Germline V lookup: CDR1 MNHEY, CDR2 SMNVEV (reference sequence). Germline trimming cut 3 bases from V and 9 bases from J; bases unmatched to any gene: 3.

V and J are TRBV27 and TRBJ2-1; D remains unclear. CDR1 MNHEY and CDR2 SMNVEV come from the germline V gene (reference sequence). CDR3 length equals 13 residues. V lost 7 bases and J 6 bases, leaving 13 bases between the germline ends. CDR3 nucleotides: TGTGCCAGCACCTCCTACCAAGTCAATGAGCAGTTCTTC. Its protein product is CASTSYQVNEQFF.

This chain connects TRBV18 to TRBJ1-1; 8 nucleotides agree with TRBD1. CDR1 is KGHSH, CDR2 LQKENI, per germline. The length of the CDR3 is 15 residues. Trimming took 3 bases from V and 2 from J; bases not matched to a gene: 5. In DNA form, the CDR3 reads TGTGCCAGCTCACCCGGCAGGGGGCGTAACACTGAAGCTTTCTTT. It yields the protein CASSPGRGRNTEAFF.

Only one count was recorded for this clone. This chain links TRBV7-9 with TRBJ1-2, with unresolved D. CDR1 is SEHNR, CDR2 FQNEAQ, per germline (reference sequence). Trimming stripped 4 bases from V and 8 bases from J, with 11 bases between. This CDR3 has 12 amino acids. This CDR3 reads CASSYAPRGYTF. CDR3 coding DNA: TGTGCCAGCAGCTATGCCCCCCGGGGCTACACCTTC.

This chain uses TRBV24-1 with TRBJ2-5, with 7 bases lining up with TRBD2. The CDR3 totals 14 residues. CDR1 is KGHDR, CDR2 SFDVKD, per germline. V gave up 5 bases and J gave up 5 bases; unmatched junction bases: 7. In DNA form, the CDR3 reads TGTGCCACCAGTGGGCAGGGAGGGACGGAGACCCAGTACTTC. Residues: CATSGQGGTETQYF.

The genes are TRBV7-2 and TRBJ2-1; 11 nucleotides agree with TRBD2. Looked up from germline, CDR1 is SGHTA and CDR2 is FQGNSA. Trimming at V came to 7 bases and at J to 6 bases, leaving 11 bases not matched to a gene. The CDR3 spans 16 residues. CDR3 nucleotide sequence: TGTGCCAGCACCGCCTTCGGGACTAGCGGTTTCAATGAGCAGTTCTTC. It codes for CASTAFGTSGFNEQFF.